This T cell receptor (beta chain) is drawn from a study of a mutant IDH1 vaccine in newly diagnosed glioma. At the level of the study: Vaccinations were initiated 4-6 weeks following radiotherapy alone, or were given together with temozolomide cycles. Before enrollment, patients got radiotherapy alone, temozolomide alone, or mostly the combination.

Notes on the study in general: Top-clonotype changes in peripheral T cells seemed unrelated to pseudoprogression.

A note on this clone: Its antigen is not identified.

Time point in this sample: week 11, during vaccination. Vaccinated patients received 300 ug of mutant IDH1 20-mer peptide per dose, with topical imiquimod. Libraries were prepared by immunoSEQ multiplex PCR; TCRdb keeps only in-frame clonotypes and omits some of them. The sample carries 55,000 or so clones, around 90% recorded once. The receptor was isolated from a man aged 50 or older with glioma. Source: PBMCs, taken from a glioma patient whose treatment included an IDH1 peptide vaccine.

The CDR3 spells CASSESAGNNSPLHF. The CDR3 DNA sequence: TGCGCCAGCAGTGAGTCGGCAGGGAATAATTCACCCCTCCACTTT. The rearrangement joins TRBV10-2 to TRBJ1-6, with a tentative D call TRBD1 (5 bases). The CDR3 extends over 15 amino acids. V lost 0 bases, J lost 5 bases, and 8 bases lay in between. Germline-derived CDR1 and CDR2 are WSHSY and SAAADI.